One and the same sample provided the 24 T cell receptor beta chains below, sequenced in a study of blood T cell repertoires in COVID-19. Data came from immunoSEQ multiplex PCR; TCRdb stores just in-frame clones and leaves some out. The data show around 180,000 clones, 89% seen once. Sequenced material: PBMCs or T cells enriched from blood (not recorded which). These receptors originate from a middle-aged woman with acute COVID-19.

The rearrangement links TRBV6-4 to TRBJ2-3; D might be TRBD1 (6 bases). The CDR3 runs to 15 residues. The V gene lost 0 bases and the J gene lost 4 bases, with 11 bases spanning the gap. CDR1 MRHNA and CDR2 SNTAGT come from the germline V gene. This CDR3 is CASSDSNTGPDTQYF. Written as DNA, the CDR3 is TGTGCCAGCAGTGACTCGAACACAGGGCCAGATACGCAGTATTTT.

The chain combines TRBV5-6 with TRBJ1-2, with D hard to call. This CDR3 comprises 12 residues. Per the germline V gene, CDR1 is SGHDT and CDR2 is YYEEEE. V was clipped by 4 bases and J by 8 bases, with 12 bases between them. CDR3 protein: CASSPWGEGYTF. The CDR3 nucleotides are TGTGCCAGCAGCCCGTGGGGAGAGGGCTACACCTTC.

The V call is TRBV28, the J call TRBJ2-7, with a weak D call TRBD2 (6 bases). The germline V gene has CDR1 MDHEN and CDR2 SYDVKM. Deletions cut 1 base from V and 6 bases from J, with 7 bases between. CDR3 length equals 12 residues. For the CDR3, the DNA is TGTGCCAGCAGTTTATTGGGGGGCGAGCAGTACTTC. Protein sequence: CASSLLGGEQYF.

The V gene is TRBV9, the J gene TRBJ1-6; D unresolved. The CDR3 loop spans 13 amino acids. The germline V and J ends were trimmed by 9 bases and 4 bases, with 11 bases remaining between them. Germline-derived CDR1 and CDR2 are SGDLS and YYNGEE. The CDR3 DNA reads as TGTGCCACCGCGAGGGAGTATAATTCACCCCTCCACTTT. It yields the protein CATAREYNSPLHF. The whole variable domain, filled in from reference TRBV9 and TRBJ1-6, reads DSGVTQTPKHLITATGQRVTLRCSPRSGDLSVYWYQQSLDQGLQFLIQYYNGEERAKGNILERFSAQQFPDLHSELNLSSLELGDSALYFCATAREYNSPLHFGNGTRLTVT.

CDR3 residues: CASSETGGTDTQYF. As DNA, the CDR3 is TGTGCCAGCAGCGAGACAGGGGGCACAGATACGCAGTATTTT. This chain uses TRBV21-1 with TRBJ2-3; the table's D call of TRBD1 was not tested on the DNA. TRBV21-1 is recorded as a pseudogene. The CDR3 loop spans 14 amino acids.

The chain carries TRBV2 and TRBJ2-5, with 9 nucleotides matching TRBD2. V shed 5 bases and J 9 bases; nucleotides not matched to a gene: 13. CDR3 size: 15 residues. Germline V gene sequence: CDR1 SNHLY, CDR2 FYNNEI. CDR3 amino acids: CASSPTSGAPGAQYF. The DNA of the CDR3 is TGTGCCAGCAGTCCGACTAGCGGCGCACCCGGGGCCCAGTACTTC.

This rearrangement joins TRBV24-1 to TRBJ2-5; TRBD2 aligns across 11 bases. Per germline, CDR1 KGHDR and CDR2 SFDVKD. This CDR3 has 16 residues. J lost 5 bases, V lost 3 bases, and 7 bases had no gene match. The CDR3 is CATSDRLAGTLETQYF. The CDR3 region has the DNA TGTGCCACCAGTGATAGACTAGCGGGGACTCTGGAGACCCAGTACTTC.

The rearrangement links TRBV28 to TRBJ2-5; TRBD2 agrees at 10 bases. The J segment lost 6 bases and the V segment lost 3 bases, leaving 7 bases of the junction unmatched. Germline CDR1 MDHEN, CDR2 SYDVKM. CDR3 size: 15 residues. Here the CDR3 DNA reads TGTGCCAGCAGTTTCAGGCTAGCGGGAGAGAAGACCCAGTACTTC. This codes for CASSFRLAGEKTQYF.

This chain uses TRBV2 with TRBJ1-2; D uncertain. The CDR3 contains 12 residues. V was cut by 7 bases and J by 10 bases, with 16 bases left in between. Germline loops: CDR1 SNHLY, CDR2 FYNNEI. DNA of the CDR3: TGTGCCAGCATGTTGAGCAGGCCGGTCTACACCTTC. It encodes CASMLSRPVYTF. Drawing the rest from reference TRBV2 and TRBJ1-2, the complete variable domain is EPEVTQTPSHQVTQMGQEVILRCVPISNHLYFYWYRQILGQKVEFLVSFYNNEISEKSEIFDDQFSVERPDGSNFTLKIRSTKLEDSAMYFCASMLSRPVYTFGSGTRLTVV.

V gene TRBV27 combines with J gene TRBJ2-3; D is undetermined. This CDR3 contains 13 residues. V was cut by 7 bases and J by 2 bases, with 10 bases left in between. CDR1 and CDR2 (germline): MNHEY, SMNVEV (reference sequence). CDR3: CASTHSPTDTQYF. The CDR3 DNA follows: TGTGCCAGCACACACAGCCCCACAGATACGCAGTATTTT.

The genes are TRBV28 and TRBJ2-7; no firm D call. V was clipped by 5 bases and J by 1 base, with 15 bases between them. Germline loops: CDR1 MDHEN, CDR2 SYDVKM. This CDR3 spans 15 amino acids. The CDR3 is CASSAPVGISYEQYF. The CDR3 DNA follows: TGTGCCAGCAGTGCCCCGGTTGGTATTTCCTACGAGCAGTACTTC.

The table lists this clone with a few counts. Here the CDR3 reads CASSPPLAGASGANVLTF. The DNA of the CDR3 is TGTGCCAGCTCACCACCATTAGCGGGAGCTAGTGGGGCCAACGTCCTGACTTTC. This chain joins TRBV18 and TRBJ2-6; TRBD2 matches 9 bases. V was clipped by 0 bases and J by 3 bases; unmatched bases: 6. This CDR3 region has 18 residues. CDR1 and CDR2 (germline): KGHSH, LQKENI.

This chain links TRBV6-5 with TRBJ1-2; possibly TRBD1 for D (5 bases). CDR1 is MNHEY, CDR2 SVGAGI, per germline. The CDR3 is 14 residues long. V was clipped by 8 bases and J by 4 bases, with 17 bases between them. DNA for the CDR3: TGTGCCAGCCGGTCGGGCAGGGTCGGCTATGGCTACACCTTC. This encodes CASRSGRVGYGYTF.

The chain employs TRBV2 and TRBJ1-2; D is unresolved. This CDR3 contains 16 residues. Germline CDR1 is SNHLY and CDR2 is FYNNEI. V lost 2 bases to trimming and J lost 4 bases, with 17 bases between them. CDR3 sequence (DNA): TGTGCCAGCAGTGAATCCGGTGGTCCCAAGCCCTATGGCTACACCTTC. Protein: CASSESGGPKPYGYTF. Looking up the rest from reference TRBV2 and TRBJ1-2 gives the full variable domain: EPEVTQTPSHQVTQMGQEVILRCVPISNHLYFYWYRQILGQKVEFLVSFYNNEISEKSEIFDDQFSVERPDGSNFTLKIRSTKLEDSAMYFCASSESGGPKPYGYTFGSGTRLTVV.

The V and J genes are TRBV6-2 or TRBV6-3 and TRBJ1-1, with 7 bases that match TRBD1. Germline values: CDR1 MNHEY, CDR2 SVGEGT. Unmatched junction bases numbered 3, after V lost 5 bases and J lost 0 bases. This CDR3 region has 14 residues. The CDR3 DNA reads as TGTGCCAGCAGTCCAGACAGGGTGAACACTGAAGCTTTCTTT. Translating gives CASSPDRVNTEAFF.

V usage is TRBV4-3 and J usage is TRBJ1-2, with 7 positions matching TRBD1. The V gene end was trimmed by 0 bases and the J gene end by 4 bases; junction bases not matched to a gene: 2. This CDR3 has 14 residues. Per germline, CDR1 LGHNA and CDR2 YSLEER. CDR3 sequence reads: CASSQDEGAYGYTF. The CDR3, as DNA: TGCGCCAGCAGCCAAGATGAGGGGGCCTATGGCTACACCTTC.

The CDR3: CASSRQLAADGELFF. CDR3 coding DNA: TGCGCCAGCAGCCGCCAACTAGCGGCCGACGGGGAGCTGTTTTTT. This chain links TRBV4-1 with TRBJ2-2, with 8 bases matching TRBD2. V shed 4 bases, J shed 7 bases, and the junction held 8 bases outside the gene matches. CDR3 length: 15 residues. Germline V gene data show CDR1 as MGHRA and CDR2 as YSYEKL.

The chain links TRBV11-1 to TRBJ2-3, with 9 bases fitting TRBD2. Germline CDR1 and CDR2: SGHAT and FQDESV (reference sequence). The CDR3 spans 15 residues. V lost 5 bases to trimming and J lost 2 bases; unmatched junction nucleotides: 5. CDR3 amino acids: CASSPSGGFTDTQYF. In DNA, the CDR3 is TGTGCCAGCAGCCCAAGCGGGGGGTTCACAGATACGCAGTATTTT. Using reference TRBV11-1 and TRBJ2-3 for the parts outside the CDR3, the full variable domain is EAEVAQSPRYKITEKSQAVAFWCDPISGHATLYWYRQILGQGPELLVQFQDESVVDDSQLPKDRFSAERLKGVDSTLKIQPAELGDSAMYLCASSPSGGFTDTQYFGPGTRLTVL.

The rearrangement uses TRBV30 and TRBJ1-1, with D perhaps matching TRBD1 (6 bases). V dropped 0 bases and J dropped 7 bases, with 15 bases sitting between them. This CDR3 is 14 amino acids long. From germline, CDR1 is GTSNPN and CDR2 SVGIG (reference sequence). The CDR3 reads CAWSVRGGYSEAFF. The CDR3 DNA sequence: TGTGCCTGGAGTGTACGGGGGGGCTATAGTGAAGCTTTCTTT.

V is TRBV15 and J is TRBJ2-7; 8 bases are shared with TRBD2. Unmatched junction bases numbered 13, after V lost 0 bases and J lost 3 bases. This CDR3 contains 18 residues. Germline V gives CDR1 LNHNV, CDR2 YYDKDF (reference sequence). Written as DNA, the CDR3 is TGTGCCACCAGCAGAGATGGAAGGGCGGGGGGACTCGACTACGAGCAGTACTTC. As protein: CATSRDGRAGGLDYEQYF. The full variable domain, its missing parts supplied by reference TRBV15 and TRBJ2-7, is DAMVIQNPRYQVTQFGKPVTLSCSQTLNHNVMYWYQQKSSQAPKLLFHYYDKDFNNEADTPDNFQSRRPNTSFCFLDIRSPGLGDTAMYLCATSRDGRAGGLDYEQYFGPGTRLTVT.

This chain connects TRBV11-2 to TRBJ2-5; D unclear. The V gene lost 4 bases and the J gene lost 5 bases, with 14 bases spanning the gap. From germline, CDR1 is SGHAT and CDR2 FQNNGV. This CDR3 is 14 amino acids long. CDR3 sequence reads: CASSSGLPPETQYF. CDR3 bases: TGTGCCAGCAGCTCTGGGCTCCCTCCGGAGACCCAGTACTTC.

CDR3 DNA sequence: TGTGCCAGTAGTACCTCGACAGGGGCCCAAAACATTCAGTACTTC. Encoded protein: CASSTSTGAQNIQYF. The rearrangement uses TRBV19 and TRBJ2-4; 8 nucleotides align to TRBD1. This CDR3 spans 15 amino acids. Germline CDR1 is LNHDA and CDR2 is SQIVND (reference sequence). V shed 4 bases, J shed 5 bases, and the junction held 7 bases outside the gene matches.

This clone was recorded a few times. Written as DNA, the CDR3 is TGTGCCAGCAGTGGTCGTCTAGCGGAGGGAGTGATGGCGGAGCAGTTCTTC. This translates into CASSGRLAEGVMAEQFF. The rearrangement uses TRBV2 and TRBJ2-1; TRBD2 matches 7 bases. Trimming cost V 4 bases and J 10 bases; bases outside gene matches: 19. The CDR3 totals 17 residues. Per the germline V gene, CDR1 is SNHLY and CDR2 is FYNNEI.

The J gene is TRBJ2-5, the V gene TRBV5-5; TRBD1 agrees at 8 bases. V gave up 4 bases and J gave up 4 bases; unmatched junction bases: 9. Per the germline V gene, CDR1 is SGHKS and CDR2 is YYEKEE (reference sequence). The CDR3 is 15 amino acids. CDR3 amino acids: CASSPGQGLPETQYF. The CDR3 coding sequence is TGTGCCAGCAGCCCCGGACAGGGTCTTCCAGAGACCCAGTACTTC. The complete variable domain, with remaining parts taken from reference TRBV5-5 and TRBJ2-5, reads DAGVTQSPTHLIKTRGQQVTLRCSPISGHKSVSWYQQVLGQGPQFIFQYYEKEERGRGNFPDRFSARQFPNYSSELNVNALLLGDSALYLCASSPGQGLPETQYFGPGTRLLVL.